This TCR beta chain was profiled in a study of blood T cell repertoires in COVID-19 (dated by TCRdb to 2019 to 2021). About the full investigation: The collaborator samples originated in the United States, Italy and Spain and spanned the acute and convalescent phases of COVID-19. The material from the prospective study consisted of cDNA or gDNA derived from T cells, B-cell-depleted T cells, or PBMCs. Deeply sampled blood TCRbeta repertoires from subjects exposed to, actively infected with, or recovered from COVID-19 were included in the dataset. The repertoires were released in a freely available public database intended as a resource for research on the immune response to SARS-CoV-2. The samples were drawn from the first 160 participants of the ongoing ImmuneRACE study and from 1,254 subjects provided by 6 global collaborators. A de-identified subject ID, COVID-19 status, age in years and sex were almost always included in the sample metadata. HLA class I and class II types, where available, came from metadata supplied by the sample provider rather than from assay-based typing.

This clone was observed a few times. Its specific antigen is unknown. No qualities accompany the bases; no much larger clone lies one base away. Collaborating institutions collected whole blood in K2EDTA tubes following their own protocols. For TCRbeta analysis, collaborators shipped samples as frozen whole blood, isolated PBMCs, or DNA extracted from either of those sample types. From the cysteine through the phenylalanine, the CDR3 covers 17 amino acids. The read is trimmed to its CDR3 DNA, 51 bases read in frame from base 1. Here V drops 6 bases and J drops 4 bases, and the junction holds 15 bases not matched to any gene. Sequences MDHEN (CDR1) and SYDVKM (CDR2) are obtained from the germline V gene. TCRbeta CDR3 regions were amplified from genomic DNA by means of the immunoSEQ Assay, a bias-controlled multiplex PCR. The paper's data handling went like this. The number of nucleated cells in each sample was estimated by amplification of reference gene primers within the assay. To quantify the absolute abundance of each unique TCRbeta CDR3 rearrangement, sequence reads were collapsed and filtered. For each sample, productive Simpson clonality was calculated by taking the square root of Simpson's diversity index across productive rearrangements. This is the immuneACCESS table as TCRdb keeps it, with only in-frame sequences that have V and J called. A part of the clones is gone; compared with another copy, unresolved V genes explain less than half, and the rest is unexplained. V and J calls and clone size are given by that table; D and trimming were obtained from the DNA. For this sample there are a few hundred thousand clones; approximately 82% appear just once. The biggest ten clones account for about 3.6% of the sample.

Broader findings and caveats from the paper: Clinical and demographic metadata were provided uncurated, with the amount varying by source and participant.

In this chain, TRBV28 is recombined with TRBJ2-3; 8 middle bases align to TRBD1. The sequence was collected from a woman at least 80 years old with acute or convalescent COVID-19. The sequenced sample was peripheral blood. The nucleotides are TGTGCCAGCAGCCCTCCTTTAACAGGGGGTGGCCCAGATACGCAGTATTTT. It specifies CASSPPLTGGGPDTQYF.